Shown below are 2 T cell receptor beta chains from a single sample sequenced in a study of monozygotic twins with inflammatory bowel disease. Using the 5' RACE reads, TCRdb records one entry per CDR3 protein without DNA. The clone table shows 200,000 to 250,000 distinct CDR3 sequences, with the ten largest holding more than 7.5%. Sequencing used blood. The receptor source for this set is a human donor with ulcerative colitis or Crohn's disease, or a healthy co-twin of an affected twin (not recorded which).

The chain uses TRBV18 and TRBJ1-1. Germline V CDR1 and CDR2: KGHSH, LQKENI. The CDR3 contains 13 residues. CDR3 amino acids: CASSPSRSTEAFF.

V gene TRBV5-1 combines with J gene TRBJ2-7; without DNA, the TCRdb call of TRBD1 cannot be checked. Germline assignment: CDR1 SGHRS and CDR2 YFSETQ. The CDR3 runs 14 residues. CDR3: CASSPGQGGYEQYF.